This TCR beta chain emerged from a study of blood T cells in healthy people across ages. Study as a whole: About one barcoded beta molecule per two T cells was captured by template switching.

V was pared by 1 base and J by 7 bases, with 11 bases between. Germline V gene data show CDR1 as MNHEY and CDR2 as SVGAGI. The CDR3 sequence is 15 residues long. The authors ran a second PCR of about 6 to 11 cycles using a sample-barcoded 5' primer and a J-beta primer mix. Tagging of each cDNA molecule was performed by a template-switch adaptor with 12 random nucleotides. The yield of each sample was at least 3 million CDR3-containing paired-end reads. TCRdb passed the 5' RACE reads through MiXCR, listing each CDR3 protein once. The sample holds 550,000 to 600,000 distinct CDR3 sequences, under 55% seen once.

The chain carries TRBV6-5 and TRBJ1-6, with D perhaps matching TRBD1 (5 bases). The origin of this receptor is a man at least 80 years old in good health. Material: blood. The CDR3 loop is CASSYFGTVNSPLHF. CDR3 DNA: TGTGCCAGCAGTTACTTCGGGACGGTGAATTCACCCCTCCACTTT.